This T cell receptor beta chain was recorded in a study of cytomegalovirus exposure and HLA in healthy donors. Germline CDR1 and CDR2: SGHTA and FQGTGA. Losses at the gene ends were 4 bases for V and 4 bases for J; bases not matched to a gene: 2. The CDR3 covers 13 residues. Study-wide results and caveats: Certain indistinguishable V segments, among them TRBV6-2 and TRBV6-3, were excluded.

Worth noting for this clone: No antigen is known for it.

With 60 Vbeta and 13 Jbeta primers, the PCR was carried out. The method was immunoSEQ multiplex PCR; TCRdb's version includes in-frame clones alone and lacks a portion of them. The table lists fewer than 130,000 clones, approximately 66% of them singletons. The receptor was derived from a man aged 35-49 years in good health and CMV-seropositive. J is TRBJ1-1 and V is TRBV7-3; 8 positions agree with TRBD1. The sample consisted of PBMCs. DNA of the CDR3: TGTGCCAGCAGCTCACAGGGGGGCACTGAAGCTTTCTTT. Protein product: CASSSQGGTEAFF.